These 23 T cell receptor beta chains were all obtained from the same sample, sequenced in a study of shared clonotypes between healthy human individuals. Using immunoSEQ multiplex PCR, the repertoire was profiled, and TCRdb retains in-frame clones only, with some absent. The data show 850,000 to 1,200,000 clones, roughly 70% seen once. Sequencing was done on a sample of memory CD4+ T cells sorted from blood. The sample's subset: CD45RA-negative fraction. All receptors come from a man between 18 and 35 years old in good health.

This chain joins TRBV11-3 and TRBJ1-4; 7 bases match TRBD1. Trimming removed 5 bases from V and 7 bases from J; junction bases left unmatched: 10. The germline CDR1 and CDR2 sequences are SGHNT and YENEEA. CDR3 length equals 15 residues. The DNA of the CDR3 is TGTGCCAGCAGCCTAAGCATCGGACAGGTTGAAAAACTGTTTTTT. This gives the protein CASSLSIGQVEKLFF. The full variable domain, with the rest looked up from reference TRBV11-3 and TRBJ1-4, is EAGVVQSPRYKIIEKKQPVAFWCNPISGHNTLYWYLQNLGQGPELLIRYENEEAVDDSQLPKDRFSAERLKGVDSTLKIQPAELGDSAVYLCASSLSIGQVEKLFFGSGTQLSVL.

This clone came up a few times. V gene TRBV19 combines with J gene TRBJ1-1; D is unresolved. Germline V gives CDR1 LNHDA, CDR2 SQIVND (reference sequence). The length of the CDR3 is 13 residues. Trimming left V 2 bases short and J 10 bases short, with 14 bases between. DNA of the CDR3: TGTGCCAGTAGTATAAGAGGGAGTGAGGGAGCTTTCTTT. Its translation is CASSIRGSEGAFF.

This clone was seen a handful of times. Other DNA sequences in the same sample also yield this CDR3. The chain is built from TRBV9 and TRBJ2-3; 7 positions match TRBD2. V was pared by 2 bases and J by 0 bases, with 3 bases of the junction left unmatched. The CDR3 contains 15 residues. Germline V CDR1 and CDR2: SGDLS, YYNGEE. The CDR3 loop reads CASSVGLVSTDTQYF. The CDR3 nucleotides are TGTGCCAGCAGCGTCGGACTAGTTAGCACAGATACGCAGTATTTT.

J is TRBJ1-1 and V is TRBV5-4, with 8 bases identical to TRBD1. The CDR3 totals 15 residues. V shed 5 bases and J 4 bases; nucleotides not matched to a gene: 10. Per the germline V gene, CDR1 is SGHNT and CDR2 is YYREEE (reference sequence). Here the CDR3 DNA reads TGTGCCAGCAGAAAAGACAGGGGAAGGCGCACTGAAGCTTTCTTT. Residues: CASRKDRGRRTEAFF.

This chain joins TRBV7-9 and TRBJ1-6; 7 bases fit TRBD1. The CDR3 runs 16 residues. CDR1 and CDR2 from the germline V gene are SEHNR and FQNEAQ (reference sequence). Trimming removed 5 bases from V and 7 bases from J; junction bases left unmatched: 11. CDR3: CASSKNQGVRNSPLHF. CDR3 in DNA: TGTGCCAGCAGCAAGAATCAGGGGGTAAGGAATTCACCCCTCCACTTT.

The V call is TRBV11-2, the J call TRBJ2-5, with 11 nucleotides matching TRBD2. CDR1 and CDR2 (germline): SGHAT, FQNNGV. The CDR3 covers 15 residues. The trim removed 5 bases at V and 8 bases at J, leaving 10 bases unmatched. CDR3 residues: CASSPGTSGRVTQYF. The CDR3 region has the DNA TGTGCCAGCAGCCCTGGGACTAGCGGCCGGGTTACCCAGTACTTC.

This chain joins TRBV10-3 and TRBJ2-1, with a tentative D call TRBD1 (6 bases). Per germline, CDR1 ENHRY and CDR2 SYGVKD. Trimming shortened V by 4 bases and J by 0 bases, and 10 bases separated the two germline ends. The CDR3 spans 15 residues. The DNA for the CDR3 is TGTGCCATCAGTGGAACAGGGAGCTCCTACAATGAGCAGTTCTTC. Protein: CAISGTGSSYNEQFF.

This rearrangement joins TRBV6-5 to TRBJ2-7, with a tentative D call TRBD1 (6 bases). CDR1 is MNHEY, CDR2 SVGAGI, per germline. There are 14 residues in the CDR3. Trimming removed 2 bases from V and 6 bases from J, with 14 bases in between. This chain's CDR3 is CASSYTRRGGEQYF. The DNA of the CDR3 is TGTGCCAGCAGTTACACCCGCAGAGGGGGCGAGCAGTACTTC.

This chain links TRBV5-1 with TRBJ2-1, with TRBD2 matching 8 bases. The germline V gene encodes CDR1 SGHRS and CDR2 YFSETQ. This CDR3 region has 16 residues. After removal of 5 bases from V and 0 bases from J, the junction contained 7 bases not matched to a gene. The CDR3 nucleotides are TGCGCCAGCAGTTCCAAGGCGGGGGGCTCCTACAATGAGCAGTTCTTC. As protein: CASSSKAGGSYNEQFF. Complete variable domain (other parts from reference TRBV5-1 and TRBJ2-1): KAGVTQTPRYLIKTRGQQVTLSCSPISGHRSVSWYQQTPGQGLQFLFEYFSETQRNKGNFPGRFSGRQFSNSRSEMNVSTLELGDSALYLCASSSKAGGSYNEQFFGPGTRLTVL.

The chain carries TRBV28 and TRBJ1-5, with 9 nucleotides matching TRBD1. V dropped 3 bases and J dropped 10; count of bases not matched to a gene: 7. This CDR3 is 14 amino acids long. Per the germline V gene, CDR1 is MDHEN and CDR2 is SYDVKM. The CDR3: CASSFGQGKVPQHF. The DNA for the CDR3 is TGTGCCAGCAGTTTTGGACAGGGGAAAGTTCCCCAGCATTTT.

This chain links TRBV5-4 with TRBJ2-1; 10 bases fit TRBD1. CDR1 is SGHNT and CDR2 is YYREEE in the germline V gene (reference sequence). The CDR3 has 16 residues. V gave up 7 bases and J gave up 1 base; unmatched junction bases: 8. In DNA form, the CDR3 reads TGTGCCAGCGGAAGACAGGGGGCGGGGTCCTACAATGAGCAGTTCTTC. Amino acid sequence: CASGRQGAGSYNEQFF.

Here the CDR3 DNA reads TGCGCCAGCAGACAGGGTAGTGGGGCCAACGTCCTGACTTTC. This codes for CASRQGSGANVLTF. This chain uses TRBV5-1 with TRBJ2-6; D is perhaps TRBD1 (6 bases). This CDR3 is built from 14 residues. Trimming removed 5 bases from V and 3 bases from J, with 9 bases in between. CDR1 and CDR2 (germline): SGHRS, YFSETQ.

The chain combines TRBV18 with TRBJ2-5; 8 nucleotides agree with TRBD2. Germline CDR1 and CDR2: KGHSH and LQKENI. The V and J ends lost 1 base and 4 bases, in that order; junction bases with no gene match: 5. The CDR3 covers 15 residues. CDR3 coding DNA: TGTGCCAGCTCACCACTGGGACTAGAAGGAGAGACCCAGTACTTC. This translates into CASSPLGLEGETQYF.

This clone was picked up many times. The chain combines TRBV30 with TRBJ1-1; 7 bases agree with TRBD1. The CDR3 totals 16 residues. The junction had 11 bases not matched to a gene; V was cut back by 3 bases and J by 1 base. The germline CDR1 and CDR2 sequences are GTSNPN and SVGIG (reference sequence). The CDR3 bases are TGTGCCTGGAGAGCAGGACAGGCCATGTCGAACACTGAAGCTTTCTTT. Its translation is CAWRAGQAMSNTEAFF. The full variable domain, completed using reference TRBV30 and TRBJ1-1, is SQTIHQWPATLVQPVGSPLSLECTVEGTSNPNLYWYRQAAGRGLQLLFYSVGIGQISSEVPQNLSASRPQDRQFILSSKKLLLSDSGFYLCAWRAGQAMSNTEAFFGQGTRLTVV.

This clone was picked up one time. The V gene is TRBV6-1, the J gene TRBJ2-1, with 7 bases identical to TRBD2. Per the germline V gene, CDR1 is MNHNS and CDR2 is SASEGT. This CDR3 has 16 residues. Trimming removed 0 bases from V and 0 bases from J; junction bases left unmatched: 2. The CDR3 DNA reads TGTGCCAGCAGTGAAGCGCCGGGGGGCTCCTACAATGAGCAGTTCTTC. Amino acid sequence: CASSEAPGGSYNEQFF.

Notes on this clone: Other nucleotide sequences from this sample produce the same CDR3. This chain links TRBV6-5 with TRBJ1-2, with D perhaps matching TRBD1 (5 bases). The germline gives CDR1 MNHEY, CDR2 SVGAGI. The V and J ends lost 6 bases and 5 bases respectively, with 13 bases between them. The CDR3 sequence is 13 residues long. DNA of the CDR3: TGTGCCAGCAGCTACGTGGCAGGGTATGGCTACACCTTC. Translating gives CASSYVAGYGYTF.

This chain uses TRBV7-6 with TRBJ2-1, with D possibly being TRBD2 (6 bases). Trimming took 1 base from V and 5 from J, leaving 12 bases between them. CDR1 is SGHVS and CDR2 is FNYEAQ in the germline V gene. The CDR3 covers 15 residues. The chain's CDR3 is CASSLDGRRDNEQFF. Here the CDR3 DNA reads TGTGCCAGCAGCTTAGACGGGAGAAGGGACAATGAGCAGTTCTTC.

V is TRBV6-5 and J is TRBJ2-1, with 8 bases matching TRBD2. J lost 7 bases, V lost 7 bases, and 6 bases had no gene match. Germline CDR1 is MNHEY and CDR2 is SVGAGI. The CDR3 spans 13 residues. Here the CDR3 reads CASKRAGGNEQFF. DNA for the CDR3: TGTGCCAGCAAAAGGGCGGGAGGTAATGAGCAGTTCTTC.

The V and J genes are TRBV6-1 and TRBJ2-7; D is undetermined. Germline-derived CDR1 and CDR2 are MNHNS and SASEGT. With 1 base removed from V and 4 bases from J, the gap between germline ends came to 8 bases. The CDR3 has 13 residues. For the CDR3, the DNA is TGTGCCAGCAGTGAAGTGTGGCCTTACGAGCAGTACTTC. Encoded protein: CASSEVWPYEQYF.

The chain joins TRBV7-2 to TRBJ1-2; the D gene is possibly TRBD1 (6 bases). Germline V gene sequence: CDR1 SGHTA, CDR2 FQGNSA. The CDR3 loop spans 12 amino acids. V was trimmed by 5 bases and J by 10 bases, leaving 14 bases between them. The CDR3: CASSTRQAIYTF. CDR3 DNA: TGTGCCAGCAGCACCCGACAGGCTATCTACACCTTC.

V usage is TRBV19 and J usage is TRBJ1-3, with 7 bases lining up with TRBD1. CDR1 LNHDA and CDR2 SQIVND come from the germline V gene (reference sequence). The trim removed 5 bases at V and 5 bases at J, leaving 9 bases unmatched. CDR3 length: 15 residues. CDR3 bases: TGTGCCAGTAGTTTCCTACGACAGGGAAGAAACACCATATATTTT. It specifies CASSFLRQGRNTIYF.

V and J are TRBV25-1 and TRBJ1-2; D might be TRBD1 (5 bases). Per germline, CDR1 MGHDK and CDR2 SYGVNS. The CDR3 is 16 amino acids. Deletions cut 1 base from V and 4 bases from J, with 16 bases between. CDR3 region: CASSEWGSLNPYGYTF. The CDR3 DNA follows: TGTGCCAGCAGTGAATGGGGCAGCCTAAACCCCTATGGCTACACCTTC.

This clone appeared a single time. The rearrangement links TRBV4-1 to TRBJ1-4, with D unclear. The CDR3 totals 12 residues. Germline lookup yields CDR1 MGHRA and CDR2 YSYEKL. V was clipped by 2 bases and J by 8 bases, with 6 bases between them. Written as DNA, the CDR3 is TGCGCCAGCAGCCAACCCCGGGAAAAACTGTTTTTT. It encodes CASSQPREKLFF.